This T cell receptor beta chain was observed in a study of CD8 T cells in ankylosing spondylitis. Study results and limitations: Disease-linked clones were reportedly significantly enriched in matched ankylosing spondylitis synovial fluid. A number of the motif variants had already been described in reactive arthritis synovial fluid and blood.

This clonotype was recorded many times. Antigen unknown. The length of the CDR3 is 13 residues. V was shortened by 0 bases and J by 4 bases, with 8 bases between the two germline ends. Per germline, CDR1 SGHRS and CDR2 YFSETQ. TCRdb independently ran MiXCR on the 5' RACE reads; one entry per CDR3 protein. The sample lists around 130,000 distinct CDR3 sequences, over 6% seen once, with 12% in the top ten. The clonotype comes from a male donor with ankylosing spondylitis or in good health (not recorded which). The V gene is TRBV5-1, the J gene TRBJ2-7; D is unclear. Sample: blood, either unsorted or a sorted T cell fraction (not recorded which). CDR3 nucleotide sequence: TGCGCCAGCAGCTTGGCGGGTGTTTACGAGCAGTACTTC. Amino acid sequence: CASSLAGVYEQYF.